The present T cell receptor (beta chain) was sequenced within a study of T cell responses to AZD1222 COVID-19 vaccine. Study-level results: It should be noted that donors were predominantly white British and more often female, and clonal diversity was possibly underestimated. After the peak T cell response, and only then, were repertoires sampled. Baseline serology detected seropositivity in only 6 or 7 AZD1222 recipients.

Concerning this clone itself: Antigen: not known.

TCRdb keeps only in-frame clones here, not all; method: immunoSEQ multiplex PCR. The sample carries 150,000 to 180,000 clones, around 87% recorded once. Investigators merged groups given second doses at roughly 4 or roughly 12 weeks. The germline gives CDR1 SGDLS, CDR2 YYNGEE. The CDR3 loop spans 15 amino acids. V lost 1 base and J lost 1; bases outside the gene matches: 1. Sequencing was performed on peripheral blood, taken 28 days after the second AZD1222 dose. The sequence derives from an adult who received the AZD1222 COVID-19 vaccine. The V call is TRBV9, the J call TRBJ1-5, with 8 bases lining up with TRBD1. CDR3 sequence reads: CASSVSGGSNQPQHF. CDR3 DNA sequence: TGTGCCAGCAGCGTATCAGGGGGCAGCAATCAGCCCCAGCATTTT.